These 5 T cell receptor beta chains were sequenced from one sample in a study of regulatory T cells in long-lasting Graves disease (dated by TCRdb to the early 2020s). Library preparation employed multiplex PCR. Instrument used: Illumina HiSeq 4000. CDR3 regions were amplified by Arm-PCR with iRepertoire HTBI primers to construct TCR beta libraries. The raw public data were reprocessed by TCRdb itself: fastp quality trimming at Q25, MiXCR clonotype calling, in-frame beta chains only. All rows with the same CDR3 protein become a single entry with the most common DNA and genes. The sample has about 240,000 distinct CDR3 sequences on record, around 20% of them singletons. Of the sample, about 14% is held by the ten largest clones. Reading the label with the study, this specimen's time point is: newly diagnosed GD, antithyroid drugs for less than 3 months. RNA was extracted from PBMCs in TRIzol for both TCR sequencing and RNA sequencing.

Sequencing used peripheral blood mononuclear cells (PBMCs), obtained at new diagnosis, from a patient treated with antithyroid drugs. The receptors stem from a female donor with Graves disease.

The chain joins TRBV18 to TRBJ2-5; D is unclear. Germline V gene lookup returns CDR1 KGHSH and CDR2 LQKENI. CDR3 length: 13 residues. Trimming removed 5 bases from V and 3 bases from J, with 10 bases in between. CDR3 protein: CASSSRRKETQYF. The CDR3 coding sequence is TGTGCCAGCTCATCCAGAAGGAAAGAGACCCAGTACTTC.

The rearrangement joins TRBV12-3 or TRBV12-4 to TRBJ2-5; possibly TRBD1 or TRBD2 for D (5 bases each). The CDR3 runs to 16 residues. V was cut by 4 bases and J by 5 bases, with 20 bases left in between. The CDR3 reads CASSSPVIWGGETQYF. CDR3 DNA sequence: TGTGCCAGCAGTTCACCCGTTATTTGGGGCGGGGAGACCCAGTACTTC.

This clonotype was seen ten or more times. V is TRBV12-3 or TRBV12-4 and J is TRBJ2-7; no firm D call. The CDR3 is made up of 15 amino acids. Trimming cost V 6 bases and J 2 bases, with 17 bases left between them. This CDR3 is CASSHRRVGAYEQYF. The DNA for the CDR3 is TGTGCCAGCAGCCATCGTCGGGTTGGGGCCTACGAGCAGTACTTC.

For the CDR3, the DNA is TGTGCCAGCAGTGGACCAGCCTCTGGAAACACCATATATTTT. This gives the protein CASSGPASGNTIYF. V and J are TRBV6-1 and TRBJ1-3; D is ambiguous. The CDR3 length is 14 residues. Germline-derived CDR1 and CDR2 are MNHNS and SASEGT. Trimming stripped 4 bases from V and 0 bases from J, with 7 bases between.

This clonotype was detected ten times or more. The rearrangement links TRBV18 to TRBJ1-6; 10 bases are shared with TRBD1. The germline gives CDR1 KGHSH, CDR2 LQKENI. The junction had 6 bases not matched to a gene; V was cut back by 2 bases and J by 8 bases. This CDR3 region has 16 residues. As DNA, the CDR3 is TGTGCCAGCTCACCAGTCGCGGGACAGGGGTATTCACCCCTCCACTTT. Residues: CASSPVAGQGYSPLHF.